Listed below are T cell receptor beta chains from one sample, sequenced in a study of cytomegalovirus exposure and HLA in healthy donors. Sequencing used immunoSEQ multiplex PCR; TCRdb keeps in-frame clones, though not all of them. There are under 200,000 clones in the sample; over 65% occur only once, and 2.5% to 3.5% lies in the top ten. Specimen: PBMCs. All receptors derive from a woman aged 40 to 55 in good health and CMV-seronegative. Both conserved end residues are part of each CDR3. D genes are given only for firm matches. Not every row has a clone size; where given, it reads once, few, many or a size class.

TRBD1 | TRBJ1-4 | once | TRBV6-5 | CASRQSGTGNEKLFF | TGTGCCAGCAGGCAATCCGGGACAGGGAACGAAAAACTGTTTTTT
TRBD1 | TRBJ1-5 | once | TRBV6-5 | CASGETGWDQPQHF | TGTGCCAGCGGGGAGACAGGGTGGGATCAGCCCCAGCATTTT
. | TRBJ1-3 | few | TRBV6-5 | CATKDSSGNTIYF | TGTGCCACCAAGGACAGCTCTGGAAACACCATATATTTT
. | TRBJ1-2 | . | TRBV7-8 | CASSLALEPIYGYTF | TGTGCCAGCAGCTTAGCCCTTGAGCCCATCTATGGCTACACCTTC
. | TRBJ2-2 | . | TRBV5-1 | CASSVNGGNTGELFF | TGCGCCAGCAGCGTGAACGGGGGGAACACCGGGGAGCTGTTTTTT
. | TRBJ2-2 | few | TRBV6-1 | CASHRTANTGELFF | TGTGCCAGCCATAGGACAGCCAACACCGGGGAGCTGTTTTTT
TRBD2 | TRBJ2-1 | . | TRBV7-6 | CASSFGQTSGGPKFF | TGTGCCAGCAGCTTCGGCCAGACTAGCGGGGGGCCAAAGTTCTTC
. | TRBJ2-7 | . | TRBV10-3 | CAISESGGRTVIAYEQYF | TGTGCCATCAGTGAGTCGGGTGGGAGGACGGTTATCGCCTACGAGCAGTACTTC
. | TRBJ2-5 | few | TRBV5-4 | CASSSQGQETQYF | TGTGCCAGCAGCTCTCAGGGCCAAGAGACCCAGTACTTC
TRBD1 | TRBJ1-4 | . | TRBV11-2 | CASSLELTGINEKLFF | TGTGCCAGCAGCTTAGAGCTGACAGGGATTAATGAAAAACTGTTTTTT
. | TRBJ1-1 | once | TRBV6-6 | CASSLGGSSLRTEAFF | TGTGCCAGCAGTTTGGGGGGGTCCTCCCTTCGGACTGAAGCTTTCTTT
TRBD1 | TRBJ1-2 | . | TRBV7-2 | CASSLGSGGNYGYTF | TGTGCCAGCAGCTTAGGCTCAGGGGGCAACTATGGCTACACCTTC
. | TRBJ1-3 | . | TRBV7-9 | CSSSLLPAGNTIYF | TGTTCCAGCAGCTTACTTCCGGCTGGAAACACCATATATTTT
. | TRBJ1-4 | . | TRBV29-1 | CSVAHREYEKLFF | TGCAGCGTTGCTCACAGGGAGTATGAAAAACTGTTTTTT
. | TRBJ2-6 | . | TRBV6-5 | CASSTYSGANVLTF | TGTGCCAGCAGTACTTACTCTGGGGCCAACGTCCTGACTTTC
TRBD2 | TRBJ2-3 | . | TRBV5-1 | CASSLVPSGGKYRTDTQYF | TGCGCCAGCAGCTTGGTTCCTAGCGGGGGAAAATATCGCACAGATACGCAGTATTTT
. | TRBJ2-5 | once | TRBV18 | CASSPPTEETQYF | TGTGCCAGCTCACCACCAACAGAAGAGACCCAGTACTTC
. | TRBJ1-5 | once | TRBV28 | CASSPGLHNQPQHF | TGTGCCAGCAGCCCCGGGTTACACAATCAGCCCCAGCATTTT
TRBD1 | TRBJ2-7 | . | TRBV5-1 | CASSKTGTEDEQYF | TGCGCCAGCAGCAAGACCGGGACAGAGGACGAGCAGTACTTC
. | TRBJ1-3 | . | TRBV11-2 | CASSPSRWAGNTIYF | TGTGCCAGCAGCCCGAGCAGGTGGGCTGGAAACACCATATATTTT
. | TRBJ1-1 | . | TRBV6-1 | CASSGRMRRGGYTEAFF | TGTGCCAGCAGTGGCCGTATGAGGAGGGGAGGGTACACTGAAGCTTTCTTT
. | TRBJ1-1 | . | TRBV18 | CASSPPGAGGVTMNTEAFF | TGTGCCAGCTCACCTCCTGGAGCGGGTGGCGTTACCATGAACACTGAAGCTTTCTTT
. | TRBJ1-1 | . | TRBV6-5 | CASRKTEAFF | TGTGCCAGCAGAAAGACAGAAGCTTTCTTT
TRBD1 | TRBJ1-1 | . | TRBV5-4 | CASSSGQGRMNTEAFF | TGTGCCAGCAGCTCCGGACAGGGGCGCATGAACACTGAAGCTTTCTTT
. | TRBJ1-2 | few | TRBV5-5 | CASSLPRGGGDYGYTF | TGTGCCAGCAGCTTGCCCCGGGGAGGGGGGGACTATGGCTACACCTTC
. | TRBJ1-1 | . | TRBV21-1 | CASMEVLNTEAFF | TGTGCCAGCATGGAGGTATTGAACACTGAAGCTTTCTTT